This TCR beta chain was identified during a study of CD8 T cells in Susac syndrome. Study-wide background: There were about six sequenced Susac syndrome patients with active disease and fewer than 10 in remission.

With random hexamers, reverse transcription was performed on roughly 0.5 to 1 ug of RNA. A multiplex approach, immunoSEQ multiplex PCR, amplified TCR beta CDR3 across 54 Vbeta and 13 Jbeta. TCRdb reprocessed the immunoSEQ multiplex PCR reads via MiXCR and lists one record per CDR3 protein. Among under 200,000 distinct CDR3 sequences listed, approximately 94% were seen once. Of note for this clonotype: Its antigen remains unidentified.

Findings and caveats of the study: No clonal expansion appeared among CD4+ T cells in Susac patients.

The diagnostic criteria for definite or probable disease, as recently defined, were met by the patients with Susac syndrome. This clonotype was obtained from a human donor with Susac syndrome. Source material: CD4+ T cells from PBMCs.

The CDR3 bases are TGTGCCTGGAGTTCGACAAGGCACGAGCAGTACTTC. Amino acid sequence: CAWSSTRHEQYF. V usage is TRBV30 and J usage is TRBJ2-7; no reliable D call. Germline V gives CDR1 GTSNPN, CDR2 SVGIG (reference sequence). Trimming pared 2 bases from V and 5 bases from J, leaving 10 bases between. This CDR3 is 12 amino acids long.